The clone carrying this TCR beta chain was seen once. The antigen remains undetermined. This sample was taken from a study of graft-versus-host responses after intestinal transplantation. The repertoire was sequenced with immunoSEQ multiplex PCR; TCRdb's copy has only in-frame clones and lacks some. The repertoire holds 80,000 to 100,000 clones, with less than 95% as singletons. Notes on the study in general: Graft-versus-host to host-versus-graft clonal ratios in allografts were high in patients with graft-donor T cell macrochimerism.

The clonotype originates from a human donor who was the organ donor for an intestinal transplant. This specimen consisted of unstimulated CD8+ T cells sorted from spleen or lymph node cells, obtained before transplant.

CDR3 loop: CASSPLTSGYYNEQFF. CDR3 DNA sequence: TGTGCCAGCAGCCCACTTACTAGCGGTTACTACAATGAGCAGTTCTTC. The chain carries TRBV7-6 and TRBJ2-1, with 8 bases fitting TRBD2. After removal of 5 bases from V and 3 bases from J, the junction contained 9 bases not matched to a gene. The CDR3 covers 16 residues. From germline, CDR1 is SGHVS and CDR2 FNYEAQ.